This TCR beta chain was sequenced during a study of blood T cell repertoires in COVID-19. TCRdb's table, derived via immunoSEQ multiplex PCR, lists solely in-frame clones and lacks some. The top ten hold 6.5% of the sample, which has hundreds of thousands of clones, around nine tenths seen once. Germline lookup yields CDR1 SGHNT and CDR2 YYREEE (reference sequence). J lost 0 bases, V lost 4 bases, and 6 bases had no gene match. The CDR3 is 16 amino acids. The sequenced material came from peripheral blood. The J gene is TRBJ2-4, the V gene TRBV5-4; 8 bases align to TRBD2. This clonotype originated in a man between 60 and 75 years old who had recovered from COVID-19. CDR3 bases: TGTGCCAGCAGCCGGGAGGGCAGCCTAGCCAAAAACATTCAGTACTTC. It yields the protein CASSREGSLAKNIQYF.